This TCR beta chain was identified in a study of cytomegalovirus exposure and HLA in healthy donors. Overall study findings and caveats: In a later analysis, most CMV-associated TCR beta chains appeared HLA-restricted. For most TCR sequences rarity was the rule, although some public TCRs occurred in many donors. With DRB1 most and HLA-C fewest, TCR association rates differed between HLA loci in a later analysis.

V lost 5 bases, J lost 2 bases, and 7 bases stayed unmatched. CDR3 length: 16 amino acids. Germline values: CDR1 SEHNR, CDR2 FQNEAQ (reference sequence). PCR used 60 Vbeta primers and 13 Jbeta primers. Generated by immunoSEQ multiplex PCR, the TCRdb table keeps only in-frame clones and is missing some. The sample has tens of thousands of clones, roughly four fifths seen once. Worth noting for this clone: Antigen unknown.

Unrecorded immune exposure was likely among donors, who were nominally healthy when sampled. The TCR comes from a man younger than 45 in good health and CMV-seronegative. The gene calls are TRBV7-9 and TRBJ2-2; 8 positions match TRBD2. The sequenced material came from PBMCs. CDR3 DNA sequence: TGTGCCAGCAGCCCTTGGACTAGCCTAAACACCGGGGAGCTGTTTTTT. Protein: CASSPWTSLNTGELFF. Full variable domain (missing parts from reference TRBV7-9 and TRBJ2-2): DTGVSQNPRHKITKRGQNVTFRCDPISEHNRLYWYRQTLGQGPEFLTYFQNEAQLEKSRLLSDRFSAERPKGSFSTLEIQRTEQGDSAMYLCASSPWTSLNTGELFFGEGSRLTVL.